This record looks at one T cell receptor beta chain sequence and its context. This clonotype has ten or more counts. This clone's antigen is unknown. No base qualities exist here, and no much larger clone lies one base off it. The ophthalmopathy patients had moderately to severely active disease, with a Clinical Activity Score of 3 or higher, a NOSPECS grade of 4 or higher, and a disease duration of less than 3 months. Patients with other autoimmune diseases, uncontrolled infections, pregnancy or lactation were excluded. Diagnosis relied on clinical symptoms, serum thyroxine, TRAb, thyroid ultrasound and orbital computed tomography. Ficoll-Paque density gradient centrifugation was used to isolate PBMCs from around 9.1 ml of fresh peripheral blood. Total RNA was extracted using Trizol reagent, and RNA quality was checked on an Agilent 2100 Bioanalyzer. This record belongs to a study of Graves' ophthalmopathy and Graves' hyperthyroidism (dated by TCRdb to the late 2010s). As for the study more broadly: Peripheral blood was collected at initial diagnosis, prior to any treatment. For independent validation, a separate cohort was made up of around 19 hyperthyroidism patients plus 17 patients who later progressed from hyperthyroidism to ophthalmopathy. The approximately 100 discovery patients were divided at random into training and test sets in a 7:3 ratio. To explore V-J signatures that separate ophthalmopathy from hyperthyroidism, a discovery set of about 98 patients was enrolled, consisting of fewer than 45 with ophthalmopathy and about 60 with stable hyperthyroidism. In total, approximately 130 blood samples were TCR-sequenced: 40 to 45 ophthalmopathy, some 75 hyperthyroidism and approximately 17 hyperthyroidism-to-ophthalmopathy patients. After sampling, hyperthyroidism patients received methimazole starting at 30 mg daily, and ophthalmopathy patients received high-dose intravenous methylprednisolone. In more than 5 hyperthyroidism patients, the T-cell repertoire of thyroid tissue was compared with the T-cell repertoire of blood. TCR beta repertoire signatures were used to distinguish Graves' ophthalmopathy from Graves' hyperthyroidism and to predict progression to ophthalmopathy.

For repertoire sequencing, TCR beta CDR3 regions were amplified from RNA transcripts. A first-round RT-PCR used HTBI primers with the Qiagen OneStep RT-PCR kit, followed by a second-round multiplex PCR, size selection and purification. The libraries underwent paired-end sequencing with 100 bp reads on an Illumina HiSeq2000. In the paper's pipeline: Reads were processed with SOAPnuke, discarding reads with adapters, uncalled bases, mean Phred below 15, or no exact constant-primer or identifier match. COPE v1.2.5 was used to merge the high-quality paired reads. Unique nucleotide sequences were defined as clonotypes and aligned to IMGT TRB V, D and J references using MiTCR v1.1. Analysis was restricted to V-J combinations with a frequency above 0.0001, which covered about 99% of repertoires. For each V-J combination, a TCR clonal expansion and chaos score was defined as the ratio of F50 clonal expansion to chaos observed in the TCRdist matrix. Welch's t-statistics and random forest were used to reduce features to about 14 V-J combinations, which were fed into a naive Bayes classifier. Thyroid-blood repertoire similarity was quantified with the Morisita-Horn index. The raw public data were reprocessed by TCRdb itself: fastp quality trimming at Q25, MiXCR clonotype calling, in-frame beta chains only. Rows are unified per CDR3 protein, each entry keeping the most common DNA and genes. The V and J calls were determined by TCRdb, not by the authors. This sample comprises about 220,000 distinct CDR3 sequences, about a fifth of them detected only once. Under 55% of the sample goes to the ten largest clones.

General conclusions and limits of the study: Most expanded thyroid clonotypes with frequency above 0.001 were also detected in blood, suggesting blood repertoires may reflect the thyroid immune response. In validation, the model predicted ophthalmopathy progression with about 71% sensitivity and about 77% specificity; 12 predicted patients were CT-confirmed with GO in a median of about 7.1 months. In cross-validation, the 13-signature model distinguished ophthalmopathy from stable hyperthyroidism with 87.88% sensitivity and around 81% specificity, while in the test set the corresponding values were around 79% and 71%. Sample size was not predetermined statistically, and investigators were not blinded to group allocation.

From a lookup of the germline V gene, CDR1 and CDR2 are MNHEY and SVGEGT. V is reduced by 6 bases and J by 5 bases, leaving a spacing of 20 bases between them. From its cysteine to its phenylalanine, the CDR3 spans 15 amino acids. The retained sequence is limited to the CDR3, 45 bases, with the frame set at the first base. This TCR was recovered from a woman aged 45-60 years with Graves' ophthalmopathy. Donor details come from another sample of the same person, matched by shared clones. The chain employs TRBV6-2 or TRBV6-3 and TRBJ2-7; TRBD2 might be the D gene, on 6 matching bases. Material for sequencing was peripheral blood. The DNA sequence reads TGTGCCAGCAGACCTATCGGGAGAACCTTCGACGAGCAGTACTTC. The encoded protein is CASRPIGRTFDEQYF.